Presented here are 16 T cell receptor beta chains from one specimen sequenced in a study of early T cells in non-severe SARS-CoV-2 infection. TCRdb ran MiXCR on the 5' RACE reads and lists one entry per CDR3 protein. The sample holds about 80,000 distinct CDR3 sequences, 5% seen once. Sequenced here: whole blood, sampled at baseline. These receptors originate from an adult who was a healthcare worker with PCR-confirmed SARS-CoV-2 infection or an uninfected control (not recorded which).

J is TRBJ2-5 and V is TRBV6-5; weak D call: TRBD2 (6 bases). CDR1 and CDR2 (germline): MNHEY, SVGAGI. There are 14 residues in the CDR3. The V end lost 5 bases, the J end lost 4 bases, and 14 bases lay between the germline ends. The CDR3 here is CASSLYTSRETQYF. As DNA, the CDR3 is TGTGCCAGCAGTCTTTACACTAGCAGAGAGACCCAGTACTTC.

Only a few counts were recorded for this clonotype. The rearrangement links TRBV6-1 to TRBJ2-3; maybe TRBD1 (6 bases). The CDR3 sequence is 15 residues long. Germline lookup yields CDR1 MNHNS and CDR2 SASEGT. Trimming took 5 bases from V and 6 from J, leaving 18 bases between them. The chain's CDR3 is CASSSGTHGSDTQYF. The DNA for the CDR3 is TGTGCCAGCAGTTCCGGGACACATGGCTCCGATACGCAGTATTTT.

This clonotype was detected only a few times. The chain recombines TRBV20-1 with TRBJ1-1, with D unresolved. Germline V gene lookup returns CDR1 DFQATT and CDR2 SNEGSKA (reference sequence). V lost 0 bases and J 1 base, leaving 0 bases between the germline ends. This CDR3 has 11 residues. This CDR3 is CSARENTEAFF. The CDR3 coding sequence is TGCAGTGCTAGAGAGAACACTGAAGCTTTCTTT.

This clonotype was recorded at least ten times. The chain carries TRBV7-6 and TRBJ2-7; D gene uncertain. V dropped 3 bases and J dropped 2 bases, with 17 bases sitting between them. Germline CDR1 is SGHVS and CDR2 is FNYEAQ. This CDR3 has 16 amino acids. CDR3: CASSLYIGVGAYEQYF. DNA of the CDR3: TGTGCCAGCAGCTTGTACATCGGTGTTGGAGCCTACGAGCAGTACTTC.

This clonotype showed up many times. The gene calls are TRBV2 and TRBJ2-1, with D possibly TRBD2 on 5 matching bases. CDR1 SNHLY and CDR2 FYNNEI come from the germline V gene. V lost 5 bases and J 6 bases, leaving 14 bases between the germline ends. There are 14 residues in the CDR3. In DNA form, the CDR3 reads TGTGCCAGCAGTCCTCTAGCCTACCTCAATGAGCAGTTCTTC. This codes for CASSPLAYLNEQFF.

Many counts were recorded for this clonotype. V and J are TRBV7-9 and TRBJ2-1; TRBD2 aligns across 11 bases. This CDR3 contains 16 residues. V shed 6 bases and J 5 bases; nucleotides not matched to a gene: 9. Per germline, CDR1 SEHNR and CDR2 FQNEAQ (reference sequence). CDR3 protein: CASRPTSGSGHNEQFF. The CDR3, as DNA: TGTGCCAGCAGACCTACTAGCGGGAGTGGTCACAATGAGCAGTTCTTC.

This clonotype was counted many times. The chain couples TRBV20-1 to TRBJ2-4; no clear D gene. Between the trimmed V and J ends, which lost 5 bases and 0 bases, there was a span of 14 bases. CDR1 is DFQATT, CDR2 SNEGSKA, per germline (reference sequence). The CDR3 length is 15 residues. The CDR3 protein is CSAYDLKPAKNIQYF. CDR3 nucleotide sequence: TGCAGTGCTTACGACCTCAAACCAGCCAAAAACATTCAGTACTTC.

The rearrangement links TRBV7-9 to TRBJ2-3; 11 bases align to TRBD2. Germline trimming cut 2 bases from V and 5 bases from J; bases unmatched to any gene: 9. This CDR3 has 17 residues. CDR1 is SEHNR, CDR2 FQNEAQ, per germline (reference sequence). CDR3 region: CASSLHRLAGPRDTQYF. In DNA form, the CDR3 reads TGTGCCAGCAGCTTACACCGACTAGCGGGGCCGAGAGATACGCAGTATTTT.

A few counts support this clonotype. The rearrangement links TRBV3-2 to TRBJ1-1; the table's D call, TRBD1, was not checked against the DNA. TRBV3-2 is assigned pseudogene status. CDR3 length: 15 residues. CDR3 sequence: CASSQGGQGNTEAFF. CDR3 sequence (DNA): TGTGCCAGCAGCCAAGGGGGACAGGGGAACACTGAAGCTTTCTTT.

This clonotype showed up many times. This chain uses TRBV19 with TRBJ2-7; D unclear. Trimming took 11 bases from V and 5 from J, leaving 13 bases between them. The V gene's germline CDR1 is LNHDA and CDR2 SQIVND (reference sequence). This CDR3 spans 11 amino acids. The CDR3 spells CAGPERHEQYF. The CDR3 nucleotides are TGTGCCGGCCCAGAGAGGCACGAGCAGTACTTC.

This clonotype was seen many times. The chain recombines TRBV18 with TRBJ1-6; 8 bases fit TRBD1. This CDR3 has 13 residues. The V gene's germline CDR1 is KGHSH and CDR2 LQKENI. J gave up 14 bases and V 2 bases, and 5 bases lay outside the gene matches. CDR3 DNA: TGTGCCAGCTCACCAGGGACAGGTGGGGCCCTCCACTTT. It specifies CASSPGTGGALHF. The whole variable domain, filled in from reference TRBV18 and TRBJ1-6, reads NAGVMQNPRHLVRRRGQEARLRCSPMKGHSHVYWYRQLPEEGLKFMVYLQKENIIDESGMPKERFSAEFPKEGPSILRIQQVVRGDSAAYFCASSPGTGGALHFGNGTRLTVT.

This clonotype was picked up many times. The V gene is TRBV25-1, the J gene TRBJ1-1, with no clear D. V was clipped by 2 bases and J by 6 bases, with 10 bases between them. The germline V gene encodes CDR1 MGHDK and CDR2 SYGVNS. The CDR3 runs to 13 residues. CDR3 in amino acids: CASSEGEDAEAFF. CDR3 coding DNA: TGTGCCAGCAGTGAAGGGGAGGACGCTGAAGCTTTCTTT.

This clonotype was recorded many times. The CDR3 spells CASTSGINEQYF. The CDR3 nucleotides read TGTGCCAGTACATCAGGGATCAACGAGCAGTACTTC. The chain is built from TRBV19 and TRBJ2-7; the D gene is possibly TRBD1 (5 bases). Trimming removed 7 bases at V and 5 bases at J, with 12 bases between. Germline V lookup: CDR1 LNHDA, CDR2 SQIVND (reference sequence). CDR3 size: 12 residues. The full variable domain, in which reference TRBV19 and TRBJ2-7 provide the parts outside the CDR3, is DGGITQSPKYLFRKEGQNVTLSCEQNLNHDAMYWYRQDPGQGLRLIYYSQIVNDFQKGDIAEGYSVSREKKESFPLTVTSAQKNPTAFYLCASTSGINEQYFGPGTRLTVT.

There are a few counts of this clonotype. The V call is TRBV7-9, the J call TRBJ2-5; 7 bases are a match to TRBD2. Looked up from germline, CDR1 is SEHNR and CDR2 is FQNEAQ (reference sequence). The junction had 9 bases not matched to a gene; V was cut back by 7 bases and J by 1 base. The CDR3 length is 15 residues. The CDR3 DNA sequence: TGTGCCAGCACCCTCCGGGGGGACCGCCAAGAGACCCAGTACTTC. This gives the protein CASTLRGDRQETQYF.

The sample holds many counts of this clonotype. This chain joins TRBV6-4 and TRBJ2-3; D gene ambiguous. V lost 2 bases and J lost 0, with 3 bases in between. The CDR3 runs to 13 residues. Germline V gene data show CDR1 as MRHNA and CDR2 as SNTAGT. CDR3 nucleotides: TGTGCCAGCAGTGACGGGAGCACAGATACGCAGTATTTT. Residues: CASSDGSTDTQYF.

V is TRBV3-1 and J is TRBJ2-5; D possibly corresponds to TRBD1 (5 bases). Trimming took off 4 bases at V and 2 bases at J, with 14 bases between the two ends. Germline values: CDR1 LGHDT, CDR2 YNNKEL (reference sequence). The CDR3 runs 15 residues. The CDR3 reads CASSPPPRGQETQYF. CDR3 sequence (DNA): TGTGCCAGCAGCCCCCCCCCTAGGGGACAAGAGACCCAGTACTTC.